These 7 T cell receptor beta chains were all obtained from the same sample, sequenced in a study of T cells in Graves' hyperthyroidism and ophthalmopathy (dated 2019 in TCRdb). Libraries were made using multiplex PCR. Data came from an Illumina HiSeq 2000. Amplification of TCR beta CDR3 regions was carried out from RNA transcripts. For the first round of RT-PCR on the TCR CDR3, the HTBI primer set was used together with the Qiagen OneStep RT-PCR kit. TCRdb itself trimmed the public reads at Q25 with fastp, ran MiXCR and retained productive beta chains. Records with the same CDR3 protein are collapsed into one entry carrying the most frequent genes and DNA. This sample holds 250,000 to 300,000 distinct CDR3 sequences; around a fifth were observed only once. The top ten hold just under 40% of the sample. The sequencing input was blood. The receptor source for this set is a man in his fifties or sixties with Graves' ophthalmopathy.

This sequence joins TRBV15 and TRBJ2-3, with D possibly being TRBD1 (5 bases). Between the trimmed V and J ends, which lost 1 base and 6 bases, there was a span of 14 bases. Germline loops: CDR1 LNHNV, CDR2 YYDKDF (reference sequence). There are 15 residues in the CDR3. In nucleotides, the CDR3 is TGTGCCACCAGCAGAGTTCAAAGGGGCGCGGATACGCAGTATTTT. It yields the protein CATSRVQRGADTQYF.

The V call is TRBV18, the J call TRBJ1-5, with D unresolved. Trimming took off 2 bases at V and 2 bases at J, with 7 bases between the two ends. Germline V CDR1 and CDR2: KGHSH, LQKENI. The CDR3 runs 14 residues. CDR3 loop: CASSPGIGNQPQHF. In DNA form, the CDR3 reads TGTGCCAGCTCACCAGGGATCGGCAATCAGCCCCAGCATTTT.

This clonotype was seen repeatedly, ten times or more. The chain couples TRBV2 to TRBJ2-6; tentatively, D is TRBD1 (6 bases). This CDR3 has 14 residues. Per the germline V gene, CDR1 is SNHLY and CDR2 is FYNNEI. V lost 6 bases to trimming and J lost 8 bases, with 14 bases between them. CDR3 in amino acids: CASSRTDSSNVLTF. CDR3 sequence (DNA): TGTGCCAGCAGCCGGACAGACTCGTCCAACGTCCTGACTTTC.

This clonotype was seen a handful of times. This chain links TRBV11-3 with TRBJ2-1, with TRBD2 matching over 7 bases. V shed 1 base, J shed 7 bases, and the junction held 10 bases outside the gene matches. Germline loops: CDR1 SGHNT, CDR2 YENEEA. The CDR3 extends over 16 amino acids. The CDR3 bases are TGTGCCAGCAGCTTAGGTTCCGGCGGGAGTTGGAATGAGCAGTTCTTC. Protein: CASSLGSGGSWNEQFF.

This clonotype was seen at least ten times. The V gene is TRBV7-2, the J gene TRBJ2-3; D perhaps matches TRBD2 (6 bases). Germline-derived CDR1 and CDR2 are SGHTA and FQGNSA. Trimming removed 2 bases from V and 0 bases from J, with 24 bases in between. The CDR3 runs to 20 residues. CDR3 coding DNA: TGTGCCAGCAGCTTAAGGGGACTCGGCTTTAGCGGCGCTAGCACAGATACGCAGTATTTT. Translation: CASSLRGLGFSGASTDTQYF.

In its sample, this clonotype was seen many times. V and J are TRBV2 and TRBJ2-1; a weak D match, TRBD2 (5 bases). V was trimmed by 7 bases and J by 0 bases, leaving 19 bases between them. Germline CDR1 and CDR2: SNHLY and FYNNEI. This CDR3 has 17 amino acids. DNA for the CDR3: TGTGCCAGCACACCGGGCAGGAGGCTAAACTCCTACAATGAGCAGTTCTTC. This translates into CASTPGRRLNSYNEQFF.

This clonotype was seen repeatedly, ten times or more. The V and J genes are TRBV28 and TRBJ2-1; either TRBD1 or TRBD2 may fit D (6 bases each). Trimming removed 3 bases from V and 4 bases from J, with 22 bases in between. Germline V CDR1 and CDR2: MDHEN, SYDVKM. The length of the CDR3 is 18 residues. In nucleotides, the CDR3 is TGTGCCAGCAGTTTGCAGGTGACTGCCGAGGGGGGTTACAATGAGCAGTTCTTC. It encodes CASSLQVTAEGGYNEQFF. Looking up the rest from reference TRBV28 and TRBJ2-1 gives the full variable domain: DVKVTQSSRYLVKRTGEKVFLECVQDMDHENMFWYRQDPGLGLRLIYFSYDVKMKEKGDIPEGYSVSREKKERFSLILESASTNQTSMYLCASSLQVTAEGGYNEQFFGPGTRLTVL.